A selection of T cell receptor beta chains follows, all from one sample in a study of vaccination and CD4 T cells after COVID-19. The antigens for these receptors are not known. One entry per CDR3 protein, called by TCRdb with MiXCR from the PCR reads. The table includes roughly 10,000 distinct CDR3 sequences, around 50% detected once. The sample taken for sequencing was CD4+ T cells from blood, cultured in vitro. The source of these receptors is a human donor in good health. The CDR3 runs from the conserved cysteine through the conserved F or W. Each record gives: clone size, V gene, J gene, D gene, CDR3 DNA, CDR3 protein. D genes are given only for firm matches. Size values are once, few and many counts, or a class for expanded clones, and some rows have none.

abundance: NA
v_gene: TRBV5-1
j_gene: TRBJ2-7
d_gene: TRBD2
CDR3nt: TGCGCCAGCAGCTTGGTGGGCGGGAGGAGGTCCTACGAGCAGTACTTC
CDR3aa: CASSLVGGRRSYEQYF

abundance: few
v_gene: TRBV6-1
j_gene: TRBJ1-6
d_gene: NA
CDR3nt: TGTGCCAGCGGGACCTTACAGGGTACAATCGAGAATTCACCCCTCCACTTT
CDR3aa: CASGTLQGTIENSPLHF

abundance: NA
v_gene: TRBV27
j_gene: TRBJ2-7
d_gene: TRBD1
CDR3nt: TGTGCCAGCAGTTTGGACAGGGTTTACTCCTACGAGCAGTACTTC
CDR3aa: CASSLDRVYSYEQYF

abundance: NA
v_gene: TRBV19
j_gene: TRBJ2-2
d_gene: NA
CDR3nt: TGTGCCAGTAGTACGAATGCGAACACCGGGGAGCTGTTTTTT
CDR3aa: CASSTNANTGELFF

abundance: few
v_gene: TRBV12-3/TRBV12-4
j_gene: TRBJ1-2
d_gene: TRBD1
CDR3nt: TGTGCCAGCAGCCGAGGGACAGAACAATACTGGGGGTATGGCTACACCTTC
CDR3aa: CASSRGTEQYWGYGYTF

abundance: NA
v_gene: TRBV12-3/TRBV12-4
j_gene: TRBJ1-2
d_gene: TRBD1
CDR3nt: TGTGCCAGCAGTTTCCAGGGGGTATGGGGCTACACCTTC
CDR3aa: CASSFQGVWGYTF

abundance: NA
v_gene: TRBV7-2
j_gene: TRBJ1-2
d_gene: NA
CDR3nt: TGTGCCAGCAGCGTAAACCAAATACTCAGCTATCGAGGCTACACCTTC
CDR3aa: CASSVNQILSYRGYTF

abundance: NA
v_gene: TRBV6-4
j_gene: TRBJ1-1
d_gene: NA
CDR3nt: TGTGCCTCAAGTGTCCAGAGGAACACTGAAGCTTTCTTT
CDR3aa: CASSVQRNTEAFF

abundance: NA
v_gene: TRBV4-1
j_gene: TRBJ1-1
d_gene: NA
CDR3nt: TGCGCCAGCAGCCCGAACCAGGGTATGAACACTGAAGCTTTCTTT
CDR3aa: CASSPNQGMNTEAFF

abundance: few
v_gene: TRBV2
j_gene: TRBJ1-5
d_gene: NA
CDR3nt: TGTGCCAGCAGACCGGGTAAGGCTTATAGCAATCAGCCCCAGCATTTT
CDR3aa: CASRPGKAYSNQPQHF

abundance: NA
v_gene: TRBV15
j_gene: TRBJ1-2
d_gene: TRBD1
CDR3nt: TGTGCCACCAGCAGAGATCTGGGGACAGGGCCTGGCTACACCTTC
CDR3aa: CATSRDLGTGPGYTF

abundance: NA
v_gene: TRBV4-3
j_gene: TRBJ2-1
d_gene: NA
CDR3nt: TGCGCCAGCAGCCAAGATCTTTCCAGGGGCAATTTGGCTAATGAGCAGTTCTTC
CDR3aa: CASSQDLSRGNLANEQFF

abundance: few
v_gene: TRBV7-9
j_gene: TRBJ2-7
d_gene: NA
CDR3nt: TGTGCCATAGGGGGGACAAGAATTTACGAGCAGTACTTC
CDR3aa: CAIGGTRIYEQYF

abundance: few
v_gene: TRBV20-1
j_gene: TRBJ2-3
d_gene: TRBD1
CDR3nt: TGCAGTGCTCCCGACAGGGGAGTCGGAGATACGCAGTATTTT
CDR3aa: CSAPDRGVGDTQYF

abundance: NA
v_gene: TRBV4-3
j_gene: TRBJ1-2
d_gene: NA
CDR3nt: TGCGCCAGCAGCCGGGTTCTTAACTATGGCTACACCTTC
CDR3aa: CASSRVLNYGYTF

abundance: NA
v_gene: TRBV7-9
j_gene: TRBJ2-1
d_gene: NA
CDR3nt: TGTGCCAGCAGCCCTGCGGGGAACAATGAGCAGTTCTTC
CDR3aa: CASSPAGNNEQFF

abundance: few
v_gene: TRBV6-1
j_gene: TRBJ1-2
d_gene: NA
CDR3nt: TGTGCCAGCAGTACCCTGGCATTAGCTAACTATGGCTACACCTTC
CDR3aa: CASSTLALANYGYTF

abundance: NA
v_gene: TRBV5-1
j_gene: TRBJ2-1
d_gene: TRBD2
CDR3nt: TGCGCCAGCAGCTTGCTCGGCGGGAGCACCCCCTACAATGAGCAGTTCTTC
CDR3aa: CASSLLGGSTPYNEQFF

abundance: NA
v_gene: TRBV6-1
j_gene: TRBJ2-2
d_gene: NA
CDR3nt: TGTGCCAGCGGACGCCGGCCCGGGGAGCTGTTTTTT
CDR3aa: CASGRRPGELFF

abundance: NA
v_gene: TRBV20-1
j_gene: TRBJ1-3
d_gene: NA
CDR3nt: TGCAGTGCTAGCGCCGGGGGAAACACCATATATTTT
CDR3aa: CSASAGGNTIYF

abundance: few
v_gene: TRBV19
j_gene: TRBJ1-5
d_gene: NA
CDR3nt: TGTGCCAGTAGTATGGTGGGGGGCGGTCAGCCCCAGCATTTT
CDR3aa: CASSMVGGGQPQHF

abundance: few
v_gene: TRBV11-3
j_gene: TRBJ2-2
d_gene: NA
CDR3nt: TGTGCCAGCAGCTCATACAGGGTAACGGACGGGGAGCTGTTTTTT
CDR3aa: CASSSYRVTDGELFF

abundance: NA
v_gene: TRBV20-1
j_gene: TRBJ2-7
d_gene: TRBD2
CDR3nt: TGCAGCCCGAGCGGGGGGACAACCTACGAGCAGTACTTC
CDR3aa: CSPSGGTTYEQYF

abundance: NA
v_gene: TRBV6-2/TRBV6-3
j_gene: TRBJ1-1
d_gene: TRBD1
CDR3nt: TGTGCCAGCAGTTACCCGCGGACAGGCATGAACACTGAAGCTTTCTTT
CDR3aa: CASSYPRTGMNTEAFF

abundance: NA
v_gene: TRBV18
j_gene: TRBJ2-2
d_gene: TRBD1
CDR3nt: TGTGCCAGCTCCTCTCGGACAGGGCAGAACACCGGGGAGCTGTTTTTT
CDR3aa: CASSSRTGQNTGELFF

abundance: NA
v_gene: TRBV7-2
j_gene: TRBJ2-2
d_gene: NA
CDR3nt: TGTGCCAGCAGCCCCGGCCTAGGAGGCGGGGAGCTGTTTTTT
CDR3aa: CASSPGLGGGELFF

abundance: NA
v_gene: TRBV6-9
j_gene: TRBJ2-5
d_gene: TRBD2
CDR3nt: TGTGCCAGCAGTTATTCCACTAGCGGGTCACAAGAGACCCAGTACTTC
CDR3aa: CASSYSTSGSQETQYF

abundance: few
v_gene: TRBV24-1
j_gene: TRBJ2-3
d_gene: NA
CDR3nt: TGTGCCACCAGTGATACGGACAGCACAGATACGCAGTATTTT
CDR3aa: CATSDTDSTDTQYF

abundance: NA
v_gene: TRBV6-1
j_gene: TRBJ2-7
d_gene: NA
CDR3nt: TGTGCCAGCACTCCCACAGGGTTTCACGAGCAGTACTTC
CDR3aa: CASTPTGFHEQYF

abundance: few
v_gene: TRBV24-1
j_gene: TRBJ2-5
d_gene: TRBD1
CDR3nt: TGTGCCACCAGTGATGGCCGCTGGACAGGTCGCCAAGAGACCCAGTACTTC
CDR3aa: CATSDGRWTGRQETQYF

abundance: NA
v_gene: TRBV5-1
j_gene: TRBJ2-1
d_gene: NA
CDR3nt: TGCGCCAGCAGCTTGGAAGTACCCCTCAATGAGCAGTTCTTC
CDR3aa: CASSLEVPLNEQFF

abundance: NA
v_gene: TRBV12-3/TRBV12-4
j_gene: TRBJ1-6
d_gene: NA
CDR3nt: TGTGCCAGCAGTTTAACCGGATCGGGCCGACCCCTCCACTTT
CDR3aa: CASSLTGSGRPLHF

abundance: NA
v_gene: TRBV6-5
j_gene: TRBJ2-4
d_gene: TRBD1
CDR3nt: TGTGCCAGCAGTTACTCGTTGGGGACAGGGGCCGGGAACATTCAGTACTTC
CDR3aa: CASSYSLGTGAGNIQYF

abundance: few
v_gene: TRBV20-1
j_gene: TRBJ2-3
d_gene: TRBD2
CDR3nt: TGCAGTGTCGCCGGACTAGCGGGGAGCACAGATACGCAGTATTTT
CDR3aa: CSVAGLAGSTDTQYF

abundance: NA
v_gene: TRBV6-1
j_gene: TRBJ1-1
d_gene: TRBD1
CDR3nt: TGTGCCAGCAGAGGGACAGGGGTGAACACTGAAGCTTTCTTT
CDR3aa: CASRGTGVNTEAFF

abundance: few
v_gene: TRBV7-9
j_gene: TRBJ1-1
d_gene: NA
CDR3nt: TGTGCCAGCAGCTTAGATCCGAACACTGAAGCTTTCTTT
CDR3aa: CASSLDPNTEAFF

abundance: NA
v_gene: TRBV4-1
j_gene: TRBJ2-7
d_gene: TRBD2
CDR3nt: TGCGCCAGCAGCCAAGGGGGCGGGAGCTCCTACGAGCAGTACTTC
CDR3aa: CASSQGGGSSYEQYF

abundance: NA
v_gene: TRBV20-1
j_gene: TRBJ1-2
d_gene: NA
CDR3nt: TGCAGTGCTCAGGCCGGGGTCGGCTACACCTTC
CDR3aa: CSAQAGVGYTF

abundance: NA
v_gene: TRBV7-2
j_gene: TRBJ2-5
d_gene: NA
CDR3nt: TGTGCCAGCAGCCGTCAGGGGGGGTACCAAGAGACCCAGTACTTC
CDR3aa: CASSRQGGYQETQYF

abundance: NA
v_gene: TRBV20-1
j_gene: TRBJ2-7
d_gene: NA
CDR3nt: TGCAGTGCTAGTTCTAGGCCCCCTTCCTACGAGCAGTACTTC
CDR3aa: CSASSRPPSYEQYF

abundance: NA
v_gene: TRBV19
j_gene: TRBJ1-5
d_gene: NA
CDR3nt: TGTGCCAGTAGTAGGCGGGCCGGTAGCAATCAGCCCCAGCATTTT
CDR3aa: CASSRRAGSNQPQHF

abundance: NA
v_gene: TRBV28
j_gene: TRBJ2-4
d_gene: NA
CDR3nt: TGTGCCAGCAGTTTCGGCCAGCGGCAAAACATTCAGTACTTC
CDR3aa: CASSFGQRQNIQYF

abundance: NA
v_gene: TRBV6-2/TRBV6-3
j_gene: TRBJ2-7
d_gene: NA
CDR3nt: TGTGCCAGCAGGCGTCTCGGAAAGACAGGATTGGCCTACGAGCAGTACTTC
CDR3aa: CASRRLGKTGLAYEQYF

abundance: NA
v_gene: TRBV12-3/TRBV12-4
j_gene: TRBJ2-6
d_gene: NA
CDR3nt: TGTGCCAGCAGTTTCGTAAACCCCTTTATCTGGGGGGCCAACGTCCTGACTTTC
CDR3aa: CASSFVNPFIWGANVLTF

abundance: NA
v_gene: TRBV5-1
j_gene: TRBJ1-2
d_gene: TRBD1
CDR3nt: TGCGCCAGCAGCTTGGGGACCACAGGGGGCTATGGCTACACCTTC
CDR3aa: CASSLGTTGGYGYTF

abundance: NA
v_gene: TRBV20-1
j_gene: TRBJ2-5
d_gene: NA
CDR3nt: TGCAGTGCGGCCACGGACTATACACTACAAGAGACCCAGTACTTC
CDR3aa: CSAATDYTLQETQYF